A selection of T cell receptor beta chains follows, all from one sample in a study of regulatory T cells in long-lasting Graves disease. TCRdb re-called the multiplex PCR reads through MiXCR, storing one row per CDR3 protein. In the table there are 200,000 to 300,000 distinct CDR3 sequences, 20% to 25% of which are singletons. This specimen consisted of peripheral blood mononuclear cells (PBMCs), obtained at new diagnosis, from a patient treated with antithyroid drugs. These receptors were collected from a female donor with Graves disease. CDR3s include the opening cysteine and the closing phenylalanine or tryptophan. A D gene is named only where the DNA matches it firmly. Expanded clones get a size class; other rows say once, few or many, or leave the size out.

V	D	size	J	length	DNA	CDR3
TRBV24-1	.	many	TRBJ2-2	17	TGTGCCACCAGTGATCCGGGGGGCTGGGGGGACACCGGGGAGCTGTTTTTT	CATSDPGGWGDTGELFF
TRBV11-3	TRBD2	.	TRBJ2-7	15	TGTGCCAGCAGCTTAAGCAGCGGGGGATCCTACGAGCAGTACTTC	CASSLSSGGSYEQYF
TRBV7-3	.	many	TRBJ2-5	13	TGTGCCAGCAGCTTAATACGTGCCGAGACCCAGTACTTC	CASSLIRAETQYF
TRBV6-2/TRBV6-3	.	few	TRBJ2-7	13	TGTGCCAGCAGTTATGGCAGCCTTGGGGAGAAGTACTTC	CASSYGSLGEKYF
TRBV5-1	TRBD1	many	TRBJ2-1	15	TGCGCCAGCAGCCCGGGACAGGGGAACCACAATGAGCAGTTCTTC	CASSPGQGNHNEQFF
TRBV7-2	TRBD2	.	TRBJ2-1	18	TGTGCCAGCAGTTCAGGGACTAGCGGGCGGAGCTCCTACAATGAGCAGTTCTTC	CASSSGTSGRSSYNEQFF
TRBV7-9	.	few	TRBJ2-5	14	TGTGCCAGCAGCTTAGGCAGGGAGTTCGTGACCCAGTACTTC	CASSLGREFVTQYF
TRBV2	TRBD2	many	TRBJ2-3	16	TGTGCCAGCAGTTTTTTACCTCTAGCGGACACAGATACGCAGTATTTT	CASSFLPLADTDTQYF
TRBV12-3/TRBV12-4	TRBD2	many	TRBJ2-1	16	TGTGCCAGCAGTCCTCGGACTAGCGGGTGGGACAATGAGCAGTTCTTC	CASSPRTSGWDNEQFF
TRBV20-1	TRBD1	many	TRBJ1-5	14	TGCAGTGCTAAAGACAGGGGCGGCAATCAGCCCCAGCATTTT	CSAKDRGGNQPQHF
TRBV19	.	many	TRBJ2-3	14	TGTGCCAGTAATGGCGGTTCTAGCACAGATACGCAGTATTTT	CASNGGSSTDTQYF
TRBV6-5	.	many	TRBJ2-7	11	TGTGCCAGCAGTTACTCACACGAGCAGTACTTC	CASSYSHEQYF
TRBV7-2	.	.	TRBJ2-5	13	TGTGCCAGCAGAGAGCGTGGGCAAGAGACCCAGTACTTC	CASRERGQETQYF